Presented here are 4 T cell receptor beta chains from one specimen sequenced in a study of identical twins. Via MiXCR, TCRdb re-called the 5' RACE reads, giving one row per CDR3 protein. Of hundreds of thousands of distinct CDR3 sequences listed, around a sixth were seen once; the top ten hold about an eighth. These data were also filed under a second study, of T cells expressing NK-cell markers.

Sequencing was done on a sample of PBMCs. The receptors stem from a woman in her late teens or twenties in good health.

The rearrangement joins TRBV6-6 to TRBJ1-1; 7 bases align to TRBD1. V lost 5 bases and J lost 4; bases outside the gene matches: 4. The CDR3 consists of 13 residues. Germline CDR1 MNHNY, CDR2 SVGAGI (reference sequence). The CDR3 here is CASSNHRGTEAFF. The CDR3 coding sequence is TGTGCCAGCAGTAACCACAGGGGCACTGAAGCTTTCTTT.

This sequence joins TRBV20-1 and TRBJ2-5; D not resolved. Germline values: CDR1 DFQATT, CDR2 SNEGSKA (reference sequence). V dropped 6 bases and J dropped 4 bases, with 9 bases sitting between them. The CDR3 extends over 11 amino acids. CDR3 sequence reads: CSAQKTETQYF. In DNA, the CDR3 is TGCAGTGCGCAAAAGACAGAGACCCAGTACTTC.

This clonotype was counted a few times. The genes are TRBV5-6 and TRBJ2-1; 10 bases are a match to TRBD2. Germline-derived CDR1 and CDR2 are SGHDT and YYEEEE. The CDR3 is 16 residues long. Trimming at V came to 2 bases and at J to 7 bases, leaving 9 bases not matched to a gene. As DNA, the CDR3 is TGTGCCAGCAGCTTCCCGAGGACTAGCGGAACTAATGAGCAGTTCTTC. Residues: CASSFPRTSGTNEQFF. Supplemented by reference TRBV5-6 and TRBJ2-1, the full variable domain reads DAGVTQSPTHLIKTRGQQVTLRCSPKSGHDTVSWYQQALGQGPQFIFQYYEEEERQRGNFPDRFSGHQFPNYSSELNVNALLLGDSALYLCASSFPRTSGTNEQFFGPGTRLTVL.

This clonotype has only a few counts. This rearrangement joins TRBV5-3 to TRBJ2-5, with D hard to call. TRBV5-3 is given ORF status, its function remaining uncertain. V was trimmed by 8 bases and J by 4 bases, leaving 6 bases between them. The CDR3 is 10 amino acids. The CDR3 loop is CASRAETQYF. In DNA form, the CDR3 reads TGTGCCAGCCGCGCAGAGACCCAGTACTTC.